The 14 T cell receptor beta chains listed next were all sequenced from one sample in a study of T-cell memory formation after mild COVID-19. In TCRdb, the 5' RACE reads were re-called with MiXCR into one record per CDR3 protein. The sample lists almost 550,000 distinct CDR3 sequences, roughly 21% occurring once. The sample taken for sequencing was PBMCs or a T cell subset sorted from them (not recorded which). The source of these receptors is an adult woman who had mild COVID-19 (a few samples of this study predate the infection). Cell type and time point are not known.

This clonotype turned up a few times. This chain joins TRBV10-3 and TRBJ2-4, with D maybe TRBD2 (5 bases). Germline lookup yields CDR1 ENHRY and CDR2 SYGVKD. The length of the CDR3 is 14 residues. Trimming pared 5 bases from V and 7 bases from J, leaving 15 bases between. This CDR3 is CAISSTTGNNIQYF. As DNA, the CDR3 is TGTGCCATCAGTTCTACAACCGGGAACAACATTCAGTACTTC.

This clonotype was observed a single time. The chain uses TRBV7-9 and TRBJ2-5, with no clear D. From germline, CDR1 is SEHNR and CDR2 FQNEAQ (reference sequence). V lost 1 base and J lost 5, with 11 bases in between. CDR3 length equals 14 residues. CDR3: CASSLVEGWETQYF. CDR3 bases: TGTGCCAGCAGCTTAGTAGAAGGGTGGGAGACCCAGTACTTC. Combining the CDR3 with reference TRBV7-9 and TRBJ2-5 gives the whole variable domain DTGVSQNPRHKITKRGQNVTFRCDPISEHNRLYWYRQTLGQGPEFLTYFQNEAQLEKSRLLSDRFSAERPKGSFSTLEIQRTEQGDSAMYLCASSLVEGWETQYFGPGTRLLVL.

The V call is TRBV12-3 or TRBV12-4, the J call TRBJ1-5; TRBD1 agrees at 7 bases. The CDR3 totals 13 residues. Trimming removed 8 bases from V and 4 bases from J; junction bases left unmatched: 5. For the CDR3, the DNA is TGTGCCAGCGCCCCGGGACAGAATCAGCCCCAGCATTTT. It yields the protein CASAPGQNQPQHF.

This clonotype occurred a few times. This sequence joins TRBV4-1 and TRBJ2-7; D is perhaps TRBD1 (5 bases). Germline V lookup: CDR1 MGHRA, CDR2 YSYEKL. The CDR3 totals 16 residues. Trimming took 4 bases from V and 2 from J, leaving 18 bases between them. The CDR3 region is CASSPERRGSAYEQYF. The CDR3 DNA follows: TGCGCCAGCAGCCCCGAGAGAAGGGGCTCGGCCTACGAGCAGTACTTC.

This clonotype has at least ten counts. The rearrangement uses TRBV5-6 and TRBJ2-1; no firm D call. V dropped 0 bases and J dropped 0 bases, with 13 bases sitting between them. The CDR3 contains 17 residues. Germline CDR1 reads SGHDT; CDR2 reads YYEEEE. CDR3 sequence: CASSLVRAASSYNEQFF. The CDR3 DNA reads TGTGCCAGCAGCTTGGTAAGAGCAGCGAGCTCCTACAATGAGCAGTTCTTC.

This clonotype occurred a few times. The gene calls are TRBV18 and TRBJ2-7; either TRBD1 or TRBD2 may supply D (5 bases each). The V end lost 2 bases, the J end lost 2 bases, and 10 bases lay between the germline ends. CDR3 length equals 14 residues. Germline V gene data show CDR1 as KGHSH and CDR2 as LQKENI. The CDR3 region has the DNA TGTGCCAGCTCACCAGCCGAGGGGACCTACGAGCAGTACTTC. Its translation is CASSPAEGTYEQYF. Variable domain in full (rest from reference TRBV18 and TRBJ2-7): NAGVMQNPRHLVRRRGQEARLRCSPMKGHSHVYWYRQLPEEGLKFMVYLQKENIIDESGMPKERFSAEFPKEGPSILRIQQVVRGDSAAYFCASSPAEGTYEQYFGPGTRLTVT.

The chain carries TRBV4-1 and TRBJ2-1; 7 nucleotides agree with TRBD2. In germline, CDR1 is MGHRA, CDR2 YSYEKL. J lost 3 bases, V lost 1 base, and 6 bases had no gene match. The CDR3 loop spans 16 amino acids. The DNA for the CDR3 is TGCGCCAGCAGCCAAGTACCACTAGCGAGCTACAATGAGCAGTTCTTC. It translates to CASSQVPLASYNEQFF.

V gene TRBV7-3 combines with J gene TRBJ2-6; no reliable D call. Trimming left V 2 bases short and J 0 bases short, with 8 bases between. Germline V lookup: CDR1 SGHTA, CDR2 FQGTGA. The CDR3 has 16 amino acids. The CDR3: CASSLDGRSGANVLTF. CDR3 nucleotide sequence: TGTGCCAGCAGCTTAGACGGCCGCTCTGGGGCCAACGTCCTGACTTTC.

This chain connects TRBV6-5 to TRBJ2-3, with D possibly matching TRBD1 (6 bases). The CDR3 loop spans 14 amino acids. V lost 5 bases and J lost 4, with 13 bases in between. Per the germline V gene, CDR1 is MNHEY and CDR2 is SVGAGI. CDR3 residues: CASSQASGADTQYF. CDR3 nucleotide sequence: TGTGCCAGCAGTCAAGCGTCAGGGGCAGATACGCAGTATTTT.

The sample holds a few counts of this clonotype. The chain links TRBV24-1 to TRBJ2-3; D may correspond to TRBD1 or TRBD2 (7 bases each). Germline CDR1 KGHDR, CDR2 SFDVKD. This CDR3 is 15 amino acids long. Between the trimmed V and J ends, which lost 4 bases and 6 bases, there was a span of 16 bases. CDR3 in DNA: TGTGCCACCAGTGACCCGGACCAGGGGGGGGATACGCAGTATTTT. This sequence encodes CATSDPDQGGDTQYF.

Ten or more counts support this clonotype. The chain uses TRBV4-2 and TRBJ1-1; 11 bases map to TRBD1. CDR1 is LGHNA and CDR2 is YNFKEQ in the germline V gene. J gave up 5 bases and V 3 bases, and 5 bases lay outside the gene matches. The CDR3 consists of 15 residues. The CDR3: CASSQDRGRNTEAFF. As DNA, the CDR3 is TGTGCCAGCAGCCAGGACAGGGGGCGCAATACTGAAGCTTTCTTT.

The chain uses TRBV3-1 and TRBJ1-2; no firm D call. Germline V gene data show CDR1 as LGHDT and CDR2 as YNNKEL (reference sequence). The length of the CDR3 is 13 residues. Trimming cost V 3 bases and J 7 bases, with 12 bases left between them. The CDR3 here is CASSQGGYGGYTF. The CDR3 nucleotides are TGTGCCAGCAGCCAGGGAGGGTATGGTGGCTACACCTTC.

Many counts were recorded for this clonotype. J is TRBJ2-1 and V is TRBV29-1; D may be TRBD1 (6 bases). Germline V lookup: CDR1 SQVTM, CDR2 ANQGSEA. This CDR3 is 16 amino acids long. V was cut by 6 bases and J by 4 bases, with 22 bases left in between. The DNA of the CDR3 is TGCAGCGTCCGCCCCGTTTGGGGGCCGGGGTACAATGAGCAGTTCTTC. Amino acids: CSVRPVWGPGYNEQFF.

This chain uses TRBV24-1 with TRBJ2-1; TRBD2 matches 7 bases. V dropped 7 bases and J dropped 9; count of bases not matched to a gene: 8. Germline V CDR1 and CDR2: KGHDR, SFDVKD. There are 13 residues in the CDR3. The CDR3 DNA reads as TGTGCCACCAGCCAGCGGACTAGTACTGAGCAGTTCTTC. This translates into CATSQRTSTEQFF.